These T cell receptor beta chains were read from a single sample in a study of blood T cells in healthy people across ages. From the 5' RACE reads, TCRdb called clonotypes with MiXCR, one entry per CDR3 protein. The table lists 1.5 million to 2 million distinct CDR3 sequences, about 35% of them singletons, with 11% in the top ten. The sample was blood. The receptors were sampled from a woman in her 30s in good health. CDR3s include the opening cysteine and the closing phenylalanine or tryptophan. D genes are given only for firm matches. Some rows mark clone size as missing; the rest say once, few, many or name a class of expanded clone.

J gene: TRBJ1-2; clone size: -; V gene: TRBV28; D gene: -; CDR3 DNA: TGTGCCAGTACCCTGGGGTATGCTAACTATGGCTACACCTTC; CDR3 protein: CASTLGYANYGYTF
J gene: TRBJ1-1; clone size: few; V gene: TRBV6-5; D gene: TRBD1; CDR3 DNA: TGTGCCAGCAGTTACTCTAGGGGGCCGGCCACTGAAGCTTTCTTT; CDR3 protein: CASSYSRGPATEAFF
J gene: TRBJ2-3; clone size: few; V gene: TRBV7-2; D gene: -; CDR3 DNA: TGTGCCAGCAGCTTGTCGCTAAGGTCGGGGGGCGGACGTACGCAGTATTTT; CDR3 protein: CASSLSLRSGGGRTQYF
J gene: TRBJ2-5; clone size: -; V gene: TRBV7-2; D gene: TRBD1; CDR3 DNA: TGTGCCAGCAGCTTCAGCTCAGGGGGAGAGACCCAGTACTTC; CDR3 protein: CASSFSSGGETQYF
J gene: TRBJ2-7; clone size: -; V gene: TRBV25-1; D gene: -; CDR3 DNA: TGTGCCAGCAGTTCCGCTGAGGGCCCCTACGAGCGGTACTTC; CDR3 protein: CASSSAEGPYERYF
J gene: TRBJ1-2; clone size: -; V gene: TRBV27; D gene: -; CDR3 DNA: TGTGCCAGCAGCCCGGGACTGTCGATTTATGGCTACACCTTC; CDR3 protein: CASSPGLSIYGYTF
J gene: TRBJ2-1; clone size: -; V gene: TRBV20-1; D gene: -; CDR3 DNA: TGCAGTACTGGTACCCCGGCGGGGGCATACAATGAGCAGTTCTTC; CDR3 protein: CSTGTPAGAYNEQFF
J gene: TRBJ1-5; clone size: once; V gene: TRBV10-3; D gene: -; CDR3 DNA: TGTGCCATCAGTCAAGGGGCGAACCAGCCCCAGCATTTT; CDR3 protein: CAISQGANQPQHF
J gene: TRBJ2-5; clone size: many; V gene: TRBV20-1; D gene: -; CDR3 DNA: TGCAGTGCTCCGGTTTTACTGGGGGCAGAGACCCAGTACTTC; CDR3 protein: CSAPVLLGAETQYF
J gene: TRBJ1-2; clone size: -; V gene: TRBV28; D gene: TRBD1; CDR3 DNA: TGTGCCAGCAGGCCACCGGGACAGGTCTATGGCTACACCTTC; CDR3 protein: CASRPPGQVYGYTF
J gene: TRBJ1-1; clone size: -; V gene: TRBV11-2; D gene: TRBD1; CDR3 DNA: TGTGCCAGCAGCATGATACAGGGGGCTTTAACTGAAGCTTTCTTT; CDR3 protein: CASSMIQGALTEAFF
J gene: TRBJ2-1; clone size: few; V gene: TRBV10-3; D gene: -; CDR3 DNA: TGTGCCATCGCGGGGGTGGACAGCAATGAGCAGTTCTTC; CDR3 protein: CAIAGVDSNEQFF
J gene: TRBJ2-3; clone size: few; V gene: TRBV7-8; D gene: -; CDR3 DNA: TGTGCCAGCAGCTTAGGTCTTGGACCTCGGGAGGATACGCAGTATTTT; CDR3 protein: CASSLGLGPREDTQYF
J gene: TRBJ2-5; clone size: many; V gene: TRBV5-1; D gene: -; CDR3 DNA: TGTGCCAGCAGCTTGGCCGTCCAAGAGACCCAGTACTTC; CDR3 protein: CASSLAVQETQYF
J gene: TRBJ1-4; clone size: once; V gene: TRBV12-3/TRBV12-4; D gene: -; CDR3 DNA: TGTGCCAGTCGGGGATTGGGAGAAAAACGGTTTTTT; CDR3 protein: CASRGLGEKRFF
J gene: TRBJ1-2; clone size: -; V gene: TRBV20-1; D gene: -; CDR3 DNA: TGCAGTGCTAGCCCTCGGGCAGCGCTCTATGGCTGCACCTTC; CDR3 protein: CSASPRAALYGCTF
J gene: TRBJ2-1; clone size: -; V gene: TRBV9; D gene: -; CDR3 DNA: TGTGCCAGCAGCTCGGGGACGACCACCCCGGAGGGTGAGCAGTTCTTC; CDR3 protein: CASSSGTTTPEGEQFF
J gene: TRBJ2-7; clone size: many; V gene: TRBV5-1; D gene: -; CDR3 DNA: TGCGCCAGCAGCCCCTCGGGGGACTCCTACGAGCAGTACTTC; CDR3 protein: CASSPSGDSYEQYF
J gene: TRBJ2-3; clone size: -; V gene: TRBV5-1; D gene: -; CDR3 DNA: TGCGCCAGCAGCTCGGAGCGGGTTTTAGATACGCAGTATTTT; CDR3 protein: CASSSERVLDTQYF
J gene: TRBJ2-7; clone size: -; V gene: TRBV4-2; D gene: -; CDR3 DNA: TGTGCCAGCAGCCAGGCTGACAAGGGGGGGCCCTACGAGCAGTACTTC; CDR3 protein: CASSQADKGGPYEQYF
J gene: TRBJ2-5; clone size: few; V gene: TRBV5-1; D gene: -; CDR3 DNA: TGCGCCAGCAGCTACGGAATCGGGTCCGCCCAAGAGACCCAGTACTTC; CDR3 protein: CASSYGIGSAQETQYF
J gene: TRBJ2-1; clone size: few; V gene: TRBV20-1; D gene: -; CDR3 DNA: TGCAGTGCTAGAGATCGAGCGGTTGGTTCCTACAATGAGCAGTTCTTC; CDR3 protein: CSARDRAVGSYNEQFF
J gene: TRBJ1-1; clone size: few; V gene: TRBV20-1; D gene: -; CDR3 DNA: TGCAGTGCTCAGGGTTCGGCTGAAGCTTTCTTT; CDR3 protein: CSAQGSAEAFF
J gene: TRBJ1-6; clone size: many; V gene: TRBV20-1; D gene: TRBD1; CDR3 DNA: TGCAGTGCTTCGCCCGAGGACAGGGGCAATTCACCCCTCCACTTT; CDR3 protein: CSASPEDRGNSPLHF
J gene: TRBJ2-1; clone size: -; V gene: TRBV27; D gene: -; CDR3 DNA: TGTGCCAGCAGTTCGGTCCCTTTCCTTGGCGATGAGCAGTTCTTC; CDR3 protein: CASSSVPFLGDEQFF
J gene: TRBJ2-3; clone size: -; V gene: TRBV18; D gene: -; CDR3 DNA: TGTGCCAGCTCACCACCGGAAGATACGCAGTATTTT; CDR3 protein: CASSPPEDTQYF
J gene: TRBJ2-5; clone size: -; V gene: TRBV1; D gene: -; CDR3 DNA: TGCACCAGAAACCTGGCGGACAGGGGAGCGGGAGAGACCCAGTACTTC; CDR3 protein: CTRNLADRGAGETQYF
J gene: TRBJ2-3; clone size: -; V gene: TRBV7-6; D gene: TRBD1; CDR3 DNA: TGTGCCAGCAGTTCATCTTCAGGGTGGGGACAGGGAAAAACGTACACAGATACGCAGTATTTT; CDR3 protein: CASSSSSGWGQGKTYTDTQYF
J gene: TRBJ2-2; clone size: -; V gene: TRBV5-1; D gene: -; CDR3 DNA: TGCGCCAGCAGCTCAGACAGTTACACCGGGGAGCGGTTTTTT; CDR3 protein: CASSSDSYTGERFF
J gene: TRBJ2-5; clone size: -; V gene: TRBV7-6; D gene: -; CDR3 DNA: TGTGCCAGCAGCTTAGCGCTCAGGGGCGGAGAGACCCAGTACTTC; CDR3 protein: CASSLALRGGETQYF
J gene: TRBJ2-5; clone size: -; V gene: TRBV9; D gene: -; CDR3 DNA: TGTGCCAGCAGCCGAAGGGGGGACCAAGAGACCCAGTACTTC; CDR3 protein: CASSRRGDQETQYF
J gene: TRBJ1-2; clone size: -; V gene: TRBV3-1; D gene: TRBD1; CDR3 DNA: TGTGCCAGCAGCCCCCGGACAGGAAGAGGGATCCGGCACACCTTC; CDR3 protein: CASSPRTGRGIRHTF
J gene: TRBJ1-4; clone size: -; V gene: TRBV5-1; D gene: -; CDR3 DNA: TGCGCCAGCAGCCCCCGTGGGCCCTGGGAAAAACTGTTTTTT; CDR3 protein: CASSPRGPWEKLFF
J gene: TRBJ1-6; clone size: -; V gene: TRBV3-1; D gene: -; CDR3 DNA: TGTGCCAGCAGCCAAGCCCCGCCAAATTCACCCCTCCACTTT; CDR3 protein: CASSQAPPNSPLHF
J gene: TRBJ2-7; clone size: -; V gene: TRBV27; D gene: -; CDR3 DNA: TGTGCCAGCGGGAGTTATTTGGACACCACCTACGAGCAGTACTTC; CDR3 protein: CASGSYLDTTYEQYF
J gene: TRBJ2-1; clone size: -; V gene: TRBV9; D gene: TRBD2; CDR3 DNA: TGTGCCAGCAGCGCCGCACTAGCGGGGGGAGGAAATGAGCAGTTCTTC; CDR3 protein: CASSAALAGGGNEQFF
J gene: TRBJ2-5; clone size: few; V gene: TRBV6-1; D gene: -; CDR3 DNA: TGTGCCAGCAGTCAAAGAGTGGGGGGGACCCAGTACTTC; CDR3 protein: CASSQRVGGTQYF
J gene: TRBJ2-1; clone size: many; V gene: TRBV29-1; D gene: TRBD2; CDR3 DNA: TGCAGCGTTGAAGATGAACCTACTAGCGGGAGGGCCAATGAGCAGTTCTTC; CDR3 protein: CSVEDEPTSGRANEQFF
J gene: TRBJ2-5; clone size: -; V gene: TRBV6-1; D gene: -; CDR3 DNA: TGTGCCAGCAGTGAATTTGAAGGGAGCGAGCAAGAGACCCAGTACTTC; CDR3 protein: CASSEFEGSEQETQYF
J gene: TRBJ1-4; clone size: -; V gene: TRBV7-9; D gene: TRBD1; CDR3 DNA: TGTGCCAGCAGCGGGACAGATTCGCGTGAAAAACTGTTTTTT; CDR3 protein: CASSGTDSREKLFF
J gene: TRBJ2-3; clone size: -; V gene: TRBV2; D gene: TRBD2; CDR3 DNA: TGTGCCAGCATTGGGGGGGGTCCAGATACGCAGTATTTT; CDR3 protein: CASIGGGPDTQYF
J gene: TRBJ1-6; clone size: -; V gene: TRBV27; D gene: TRBD1; CDR3 DNA: TGTGCCAGCAGTTTTCGCGACAGGGCCTCCCATAATTCACCCCTCCACTTT; CDR3 protein: CASSFRDRASHNSPLHF
J gene: TRBJ2-7; clone size: -; V gene: TRBV30; D gene: TRBD1; CDR3 DNA: TGTGCCTGGAGGACCTGGGACAGCTACGAGCAGTACTTC; CDR3 protein: CAWRTWDSYEQYF
J gene: TRBJ1-2; clone size: -; V gene: TRBV29-1; D gene: TRBD1; CDR3 DNA: TGCAGCGTTGACTCGACAGGGTATGGCTACACCTTC; CDR3 protein: CSVDSTGYGYTF
J gene: TRBJ2-3; clone size: -; V gene: TRBV29-1; D gene: -; CDR3 DNA: TGCAGCGTTGAGGGCGGAAATATCGATACGCAGTATTTT; CDR3 protein: CSVEGGNIDTQYF
J gene: TRBJ2-2; clone size: few; V gene: TRBV9; D gene: -; CDR3 DNA: TGTGCCAGCAGCGTTAGGGCCCTATTGGACACCGGGGAGCTGTTTTTT; CDR3 protein: CASSVRALLDTGELFF
J gene: TRBJ2-1; clone size: few; V gene: TRBV12-3/TRBV12-4; D gene: -; CDR3 DNA: TGTGCCAGCAGTTTTCTGGAAGGTCCTTTGAATGAGCAGTTCTTC; CDR3 protein: CASSFLEGPLNEQFF
J gene: TRBJ2-7; clone size: few; V gene: TRBV6-5; D gene: -; CDR3 DNA: TGTGCCACCATGGCACTCGGGAGCTCCTACGAGCAGTACTTC; CDR3 protein: CATMALGSSYEQYF
J gene: TRBJ2-1; clone size: few; V gene: TRBV29-1; D gene: TRBD2; CDR3 DNA: TGCAGCGACCGCCAAGGTCTAGCGGGGGTTGGGAATGAGCAGTTCTTC; CDR3 protein: CSDRQGLAGVGNEQFF
J gene: TRBJ2-1; clone size: -; V gene: TRBV11-2; D gene: -; CDR3 DNA: TGTGCCAGAAGCTCAAGGTCAGGGAACTACAATGAGCAGTTCTTC; CDR3 protein: CARSSRSGNYNEQFF
J gene: TRBJ1-2; clone size: few; V gene: TRBV27; D gene: -; CDR3 DNA: TGTGCCAGCAGTCCAATCGGGACACCTTATGGCTACACCTTC; CDR3 protein: CASSPIGTPYGYTF
J gene: TRBJ1-2; clone size: many; V gene: TRBV12-3/TRBV12-4; D gene: -; CDR3 DNA: TGTGCCAGCAGCGCCTTCTATGGCTACACCTTC; CDR3 protein: CASSAFYGYTF
J gene: TRBJ2-2; clone size: -; V gene: TRBV13; D gene: -; CDR3 DNA: TGTGCCAGCAGCCGTCTGGCAGGTTACACCGGGGAGCTGTTTTTT; CDR3 protein: CASSRLAGYTGELFF
J gene: TRBJ1-5; clone size: -; V gene: TRBV28; D gene: -; CDR3 DNA: TGTGCCAGCGTGGGTGGGCAGGGTCGACAGCCCCAGCATTTT; CDR3 protein: CASVGGQGRQPQHF